These 12 T cell receptor beta chains were sequenced from one sample in a study of T-cell memory formation after mild COVID-19. One entry per CDR3 protein results from TCRdb running MiXCR on the 5' RACE reads. The sample shows about 360,000 distinct CDR3 sequences, over 13% of them seen only once. The specimen sequenced was PBMCs or a T cell subset sorted from them (not recorded which). All receptors come from a man aged 18 to 29 who had mild COVID-19 (a few samples of this study predate the infection). Cell type and time point are not known.

This clonotype was detected many times. CDR3 amino acids: CASSSEGADTQYF. Written as DNA, the CDR3 is TGCGCCAGCAGCTCCGAGGGAGCAGATACGCAGTATTTT. This chain joins TRBV5-1 and TRBJ2-3, with D possibly being TRBD2 (5 bases). This CDR3 is 13 amino acids long. Trimming stripped 3 bases from V and 4 bases from J, with 9 bases between. The germline CDR1 and CDR2 sequences are SGHRS and YFSETQ.

The V gene is TRBV20-1, the J gene TRBJ1-4, with D possibly TRBD1 on 5 matching bases. The germline V and J ends were trimmed by 2 bases and 8 bases, with 15 bases remaining between them. The CDR3 consists of 14 residues. Germline values: CDR1 DFQATT, CDR2 SNEGSKA (reference sequence). This CDR3 is CSARRAGRKEKLFF. CDR3 bases: TGCAGTGCTAGACGCGCAGGGCGGAAGGAAAAACTGTTTTTT.

This clonotype was seen a few times. J is TRBJ1-2 and V is TRBV7-9; the match to TRBD1 covers 9 bases. J gave up 6 bases and V 4 bases, and 3 bases lay outside the gene matches. This CDR3 spans 13 amino acids. The germline V gene has CDR1 SEHNR and CDR2 FQNEAQ (reference sequence). CDR3 protein: CASSSRTGDGYTF. DNA for the CDR3: TGTGCCAGCAGCTCCCGGACAGGGGATGGCTACACCTTC.

This sequence joins TRBV7-8 and TRBJ2-1; D is unclear. V was clipped by 1 base and J by 7 bases, with 11 bases between them. Germline V gene data show CDR1 as SGHVS and CDR2 as FQNEAQ. CDR3 length: 14 residues. This CDR3 reads CASSLEVGGNEQFF. The CDR3 DNA follows: TGTGCCAGCAGCTTAGAGGTCGGCGGAAATGAGCAGTTCTTC.

V gene TRBV5-5 combines with J gene TRBJ2-7, with 10 bases matching TRBD1. CDR3 size: 14 residues. V lost 5 bases, J lost 2 bases, and 4 bases stayed unmatched. Germline loops: CDR1 SGHKS, CDR2 YYEKEE (reference sequence). The CDR3 region has the DNA TGTGCCAGCAGTACGGGACAGGGGCCCTACGAGCAGTACGTC. Encoded protein: CASSTGQGPYEQYV.

This clonotype was seen a few times. This chain links TRBV5-1 with TRBJ2-3; D not certain. V was clipped by 1 base and J by 2 bases, with 5 bases between them. In germline, CDR1 is SGHRS, CDR2 YFSETQ. The CDR3 covers 13 residues. CDR3 coding DNA: TGCGCCAGCAGCTTGATACCCACAGATACGCAGTATTTT. This sequence encodes CASSLIPTDTQYF.

The CDR3 bases are TGTGCCACCAGCCCAGGACCGGGTACGCAGTATTTT. As protein: CATSPGPGTQYF. This rearrangement joins TRBV2 to TRBJ2-3; D gene ambiguous. The germline V gene has CDR1 SNHLY and CDR2 FYNNEI. The CDR3 runs 12 residues. V was shortened by 10 bases and J by 8 bases, with 16 bases between the two germline ends.

The chain carries TRBV18 and TRBJ1-1; D gene unclear. The CDR3 has 13 amino acids. Germline CDR1 reads KGHSH; CDR2 reads LQKENI. Trimming took off 0 bases at V and 7 bases at J, with 9 bases between the two ends. The CDR3 DNA is TGTGCCAGCTCACCACCCAGGCTCGGTGAAGCTTTCTTT. The encoded protein is CASSPPRLGEAFF.

The chain joins TRBV2 to TRBJ2-1; D perhaps matches TRBD1 (6 bases). From germline, CDR1 is SNHLY and CDR2 FYNNEI. V was pared by 5 bases and J by 6 bases, with 17 bases between. This CDR3 is built from 15 residues. CDR3 sequence (DNA): TGTGCCAGCAGTCACCGGTTGGGGACAATCAATGAGCAGTTCTTC. Protein: CASSHRLGTINEQFF. The full variable domain, rest sourced from reference TRBV2 and TRBJ2-1, is EPEVTQTPSHQVTQMGQEVILRCVPISNHLYFYWYRQILGQKVEFLVSFYNNEISEKSEIFDDQFSVERPDGSNFTLKIRSTKLEDSAMYFCASSHRLGTINEQFFGPGTRLTVL.

This clonotype was found a few times. CDR3 DNA: TGCAGCGTTGGGACACCGAACACTGAAGCTTTCTTT. Translation: CSVGTPNTEAFF. The chain recombines TRBV29-1 with TRBJ1-1, with D possibly matching TRBD1 (5 bases). The germline CDR1 and CDR2 sequences are SQVTM and ANQGSEA. There are 12 residues in the CDR3. Trimming stripped 4 bases from V and 1 base from J, with 7 bases between.

This clonotype was counted ten times or more. V usage is TRBV12-3 or TRBV12-4 and J usage is TRBJ2-1, with TRBD2 matching 10 bases. This CDR3 comprises 15 residues. Trimming removed 8 bases from V and 3 bases from J; junction bases left unmatched: 7. The CDR3 spells CASSGSGGDYNEQFF. Here the CDR3 DNA reads TGTGCCAGCTCGGGGAGCGGGGGGGACTACAATGAGCAGTTCTTC.

V usage is TRBV30 and J usage is TRBJ1-2; D not certain. The CDR3 totals 11 residues. V was cut by 3 bases and J by 4 bases, with 6 bases left in between. Germline CDR1 reads GTSNPN; CDR2 reads SVGIG (reference sequence). The DNA of the CDR3 is TGTGCCTGGAGGCCCAGCTATGGCTACACCTTC. This gives the protein CAWRPSYGYTF.